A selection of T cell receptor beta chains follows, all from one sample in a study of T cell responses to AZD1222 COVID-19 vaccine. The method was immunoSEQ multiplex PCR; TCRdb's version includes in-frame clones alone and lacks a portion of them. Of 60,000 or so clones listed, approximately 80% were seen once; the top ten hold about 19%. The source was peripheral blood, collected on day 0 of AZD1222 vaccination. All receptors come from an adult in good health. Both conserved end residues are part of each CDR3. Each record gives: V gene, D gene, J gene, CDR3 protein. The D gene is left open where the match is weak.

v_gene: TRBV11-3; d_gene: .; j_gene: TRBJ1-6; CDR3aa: CASSLGGRTLHF
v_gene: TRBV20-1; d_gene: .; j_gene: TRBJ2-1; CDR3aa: CSAGRTLREFF
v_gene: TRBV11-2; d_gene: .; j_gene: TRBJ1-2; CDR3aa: CASSLGGTSGGYTF
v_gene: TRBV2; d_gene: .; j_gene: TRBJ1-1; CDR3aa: CARSGDQNTEAFF
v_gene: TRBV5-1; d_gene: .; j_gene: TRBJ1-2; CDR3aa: CASSLVGDLRPGYTF
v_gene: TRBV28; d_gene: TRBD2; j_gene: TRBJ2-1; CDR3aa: CASSSLGLGAYSEQFF
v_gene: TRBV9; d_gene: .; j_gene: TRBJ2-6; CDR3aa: CASSVAPERASGANVLTF
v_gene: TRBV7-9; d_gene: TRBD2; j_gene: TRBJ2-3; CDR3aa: CASSVAGGRTDTQYF
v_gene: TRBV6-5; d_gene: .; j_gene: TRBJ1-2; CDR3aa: CASSYSSFSYGYTF
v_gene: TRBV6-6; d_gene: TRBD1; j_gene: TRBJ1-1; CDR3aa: CASSRYPPGQENTEAFF
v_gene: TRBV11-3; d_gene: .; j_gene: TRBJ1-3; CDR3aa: CASSSYRSGNTIYF
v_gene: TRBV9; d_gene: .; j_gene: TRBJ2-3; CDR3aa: CASSETGTSTDTQYF
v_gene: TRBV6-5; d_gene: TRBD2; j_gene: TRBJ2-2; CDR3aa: CASSSAVAGNTGELFF
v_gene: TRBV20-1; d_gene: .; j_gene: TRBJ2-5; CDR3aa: CSARGGETQYF
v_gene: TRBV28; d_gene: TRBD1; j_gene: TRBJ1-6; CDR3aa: CASSSGQGLDNSPLHF
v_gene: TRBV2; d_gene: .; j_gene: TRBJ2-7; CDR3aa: CASSSRRSRSVEQYF
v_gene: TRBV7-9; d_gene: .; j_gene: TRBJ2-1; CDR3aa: CASSRGQSDEQFF
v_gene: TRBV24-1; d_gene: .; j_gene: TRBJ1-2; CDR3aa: CATSVEGSGSYTF
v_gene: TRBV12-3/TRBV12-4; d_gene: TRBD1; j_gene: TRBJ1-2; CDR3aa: CASSYRGTYGYTF
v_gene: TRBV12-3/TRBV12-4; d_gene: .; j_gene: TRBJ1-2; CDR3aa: CASSFQDLYGYTF
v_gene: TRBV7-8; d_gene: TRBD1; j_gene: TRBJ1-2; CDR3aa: CASSPKLGQGGGTYGYTF
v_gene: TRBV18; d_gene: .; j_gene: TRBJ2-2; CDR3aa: CASSLRQKPNTGELFF